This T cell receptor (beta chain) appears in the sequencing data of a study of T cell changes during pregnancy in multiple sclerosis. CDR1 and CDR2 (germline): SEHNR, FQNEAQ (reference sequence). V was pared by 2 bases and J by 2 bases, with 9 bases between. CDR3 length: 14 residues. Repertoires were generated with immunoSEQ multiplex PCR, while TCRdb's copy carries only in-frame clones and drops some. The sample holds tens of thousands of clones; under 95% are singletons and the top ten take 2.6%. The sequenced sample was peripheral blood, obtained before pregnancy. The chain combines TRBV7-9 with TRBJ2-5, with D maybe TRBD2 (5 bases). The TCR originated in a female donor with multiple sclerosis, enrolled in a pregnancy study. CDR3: CASSLSGRQETQYF. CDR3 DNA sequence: TGTGCCAGCAGCTTATCTGGGAGACAAGAGACCCAGTACTTC.